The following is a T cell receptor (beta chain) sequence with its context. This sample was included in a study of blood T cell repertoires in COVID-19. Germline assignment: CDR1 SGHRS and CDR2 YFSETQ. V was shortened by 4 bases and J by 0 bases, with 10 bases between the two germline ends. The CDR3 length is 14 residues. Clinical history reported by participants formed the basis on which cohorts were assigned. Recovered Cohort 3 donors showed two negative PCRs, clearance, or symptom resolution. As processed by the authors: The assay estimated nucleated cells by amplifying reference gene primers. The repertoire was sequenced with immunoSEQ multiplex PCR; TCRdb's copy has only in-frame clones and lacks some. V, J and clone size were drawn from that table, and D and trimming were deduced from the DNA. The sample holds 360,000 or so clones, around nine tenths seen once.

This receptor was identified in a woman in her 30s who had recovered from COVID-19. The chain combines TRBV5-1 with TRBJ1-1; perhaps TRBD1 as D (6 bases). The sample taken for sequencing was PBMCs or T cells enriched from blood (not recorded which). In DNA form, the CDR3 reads TGCGCCAGCAGCGATACAGGGTTGAACACTGAAGCTTTCTTT. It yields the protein CASSDTGLNTEAFF.